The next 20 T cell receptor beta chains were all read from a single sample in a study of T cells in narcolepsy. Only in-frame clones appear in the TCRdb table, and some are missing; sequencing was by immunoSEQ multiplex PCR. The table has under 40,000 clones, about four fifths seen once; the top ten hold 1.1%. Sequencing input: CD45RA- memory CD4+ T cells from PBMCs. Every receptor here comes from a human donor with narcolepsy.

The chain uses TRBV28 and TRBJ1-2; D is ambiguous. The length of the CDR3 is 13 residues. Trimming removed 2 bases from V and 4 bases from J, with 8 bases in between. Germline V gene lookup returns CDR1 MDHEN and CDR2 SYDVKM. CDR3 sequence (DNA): TGTGCCAGCAGTTTAATTGGCTCCTATGGCTACACCTTC. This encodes CASSLIGSYGYTF.

The chain's CDR3 is CASSSDRGLHNSPLHF. CDR3 sequence (DNA): TGTGCCAGCAGTTCTGACAGGGGGCTCCATAATTCACCCCTCCACTTT. V and J are TRBV27 and TRBJ1-6; 10 bases match TRBD1. The CDR3 consists of 16 residues. The germline CDR1 and CDR2 sequences are MNHEY and SMNVEV (reference sequence). J gave up 5 bases and V 4 bases, and 5 bases lay outside the gene matches.

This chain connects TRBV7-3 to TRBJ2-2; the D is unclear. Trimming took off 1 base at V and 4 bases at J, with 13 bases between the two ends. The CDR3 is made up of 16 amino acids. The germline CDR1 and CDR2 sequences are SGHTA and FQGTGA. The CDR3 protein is CASSLMPRSGTGELFF. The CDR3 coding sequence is TGTGCCAGCAGCTTAATGCCCCGGTCGGGCACCGGGGAGCTGTTTTTT.

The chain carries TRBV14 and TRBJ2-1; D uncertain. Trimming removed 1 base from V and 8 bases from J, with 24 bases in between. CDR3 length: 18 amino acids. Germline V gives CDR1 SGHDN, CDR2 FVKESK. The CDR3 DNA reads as TGTGCCAGCAGCCAAGGAATAATTTCACGGGTAGGGAAATATGAGCAGTTCTTC. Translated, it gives CASSQGIISRVGKYEQFF.

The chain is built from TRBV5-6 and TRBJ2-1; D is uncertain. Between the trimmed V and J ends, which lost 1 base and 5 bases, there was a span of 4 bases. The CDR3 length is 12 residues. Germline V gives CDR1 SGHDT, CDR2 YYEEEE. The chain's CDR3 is CASSLPDNEQFF. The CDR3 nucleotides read TGTGCCAGCAGCTTGCCCGACAATGAGCAGTTCTTC.

Here the CDR3 reads CATKPAGGRNEQFF. As DNA, the CDR3 is TGTGCCACAAAACCCGCGGGAGGGCGGAATGAGCAGTTCTTC. The gene calls are TRBV5-4 and TRBJ2-1, with TRBD2 matching over 9 bases. This CDR3 has 14 residues. V gave up 9 bases and J gave up 7 bases; unmatched junction bases: 11. The germline gives CDR1 SGHNT, CDR2 YYREEE (reference sequence). Variable domain in full (rest from reference TRBV5-4 and TRBJ2-1): ETGVTQSPTHLIKTRGQQVTLRCSSQSGHNTVSWYQQALGQGPQFIFQYYREEENGRGNFPPRFSGLQFPNYSSELNVNALELDDSALYLCATKPAGGRNEQFFGPGTRLTVL.

CDR3 loop: CASSLFSLGFGPNLQTQYF. Written as DNA, the CDR3 is TGCGCCAGCAGCTTGTTTTCCCTTGGTTTCGGGCCGAACTTGCAGACCCAGTACTTC. The V gene is TRBV5-1, the J gene TRBJ2-5; D is unresolved. Germline CDR1 and CDR2: SGHRS and YFSETQ. Trimming took off 1 base at V and 6 bases at J, with 28 bases between the two ends. The CDR3 totals 19 residues.

The CDR3 bases are TGTGCCAGCCGGGCACAGGGGTGGGAGACCCAGTACTTC. Residues: CASRAQGWETQYF. The chain has TRBV5-6 and TRBJ2-5; TRBD1 matches 7 bases. This CDR3 is built from 13 residues. V trimming: 7 bases; J trimming: 5 bases; junction bases outside the gene matches: 8. Germline values: CDR1 SGHDT, CDR2 YYEEEE.

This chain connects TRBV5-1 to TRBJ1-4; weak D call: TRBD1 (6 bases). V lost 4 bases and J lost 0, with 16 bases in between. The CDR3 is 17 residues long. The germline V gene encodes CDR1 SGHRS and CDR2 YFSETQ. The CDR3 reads CASSLVGDIATNEKLFF. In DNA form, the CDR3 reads TGCGCCAGCAGCCTCGTTGGGGACATCGCAACTAATGAAAAACTGTTTTTT.

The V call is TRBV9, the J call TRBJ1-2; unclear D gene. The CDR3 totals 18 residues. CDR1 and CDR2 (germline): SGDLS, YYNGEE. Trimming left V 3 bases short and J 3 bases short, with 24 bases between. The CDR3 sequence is CASSAYNSWGDVDYGYTF. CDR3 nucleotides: TGTGCCAGCAGCGCGTATAACTCCTGGGGTGATGTGGACTATGGCTACACCTTC.

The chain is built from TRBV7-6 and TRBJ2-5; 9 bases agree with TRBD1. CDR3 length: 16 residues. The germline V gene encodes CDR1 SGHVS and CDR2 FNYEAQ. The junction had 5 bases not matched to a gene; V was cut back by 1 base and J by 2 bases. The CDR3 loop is CASSLGTGVGQETQYF. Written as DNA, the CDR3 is TGTGCCAGCAGCTTAGGGACAGGGGTGGGGCAAGAGACCCAGTACTTC.

As DNA, the CDR3 is TGTGCCAGTAGTATACTACAAGGAGCGGGAGGACCCCACGAGCAGTACTTC. The encoded protein is CASSILQGAGGPHEQYF. V usage is TRBV19 and J usage is TRBJ2-7, with TRBD2 identical over 9 bases. Germline V gene sequence: CDR1 LNHDA, CDR2 SQIVND (reference sequence). The J segment lost 5 bases and the V segment lost 2 bases, leaving 13 bases of the junction unmatched. The CDR3 has 17 residues.

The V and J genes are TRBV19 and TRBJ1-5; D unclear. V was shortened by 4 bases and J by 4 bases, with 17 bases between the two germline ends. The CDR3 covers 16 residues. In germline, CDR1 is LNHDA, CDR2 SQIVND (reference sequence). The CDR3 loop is CASSSIVDGPNQPQHF. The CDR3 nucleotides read TGTGCCAGTAGTAGTATAGTCGACGGGCCGAATCAGCCCCAGCATTTT.

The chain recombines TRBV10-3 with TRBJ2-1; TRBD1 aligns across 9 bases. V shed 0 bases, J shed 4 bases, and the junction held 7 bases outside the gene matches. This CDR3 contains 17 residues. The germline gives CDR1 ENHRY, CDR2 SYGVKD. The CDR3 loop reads CAISESPGQGNYNEQFF. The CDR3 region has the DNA TGTGCCATCAGTGAGTCCCCGGGACAGGGAAATTACAATGAGCAGTTCTTC.

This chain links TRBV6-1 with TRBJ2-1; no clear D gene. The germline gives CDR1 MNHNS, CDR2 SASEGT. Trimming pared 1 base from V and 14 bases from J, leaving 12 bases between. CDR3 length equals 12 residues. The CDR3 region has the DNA TGTGCCAGCAGTGAAGGGCGCCGGGTTGAGTTCTTC. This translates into CASSEGRRVEFF.

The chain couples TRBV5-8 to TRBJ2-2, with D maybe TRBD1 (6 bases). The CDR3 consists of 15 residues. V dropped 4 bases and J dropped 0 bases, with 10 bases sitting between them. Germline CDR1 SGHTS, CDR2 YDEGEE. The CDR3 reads CASSRTVANTGELFF. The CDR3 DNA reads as TGTGCCAGCAGCCGGACAGTAGCGAACACCGGGGAGCTGTTTTTT.

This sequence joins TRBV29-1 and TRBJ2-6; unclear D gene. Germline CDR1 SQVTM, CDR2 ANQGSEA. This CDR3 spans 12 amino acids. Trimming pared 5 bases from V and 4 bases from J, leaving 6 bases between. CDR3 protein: CSVSSGANVLTF. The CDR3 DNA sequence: TGCAGCGTTTCGTCCGGGGCCAACGTCCTGACTTTC.

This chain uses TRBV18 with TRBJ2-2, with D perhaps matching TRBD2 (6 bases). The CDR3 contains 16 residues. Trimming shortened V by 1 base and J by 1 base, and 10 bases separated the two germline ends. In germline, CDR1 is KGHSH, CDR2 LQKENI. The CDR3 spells CASSPQGGMNTGELFF. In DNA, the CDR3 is TGTGCCAGCTCACCACAAGGAGGGATGAACACCGGGGAGCTGTTTTTT.

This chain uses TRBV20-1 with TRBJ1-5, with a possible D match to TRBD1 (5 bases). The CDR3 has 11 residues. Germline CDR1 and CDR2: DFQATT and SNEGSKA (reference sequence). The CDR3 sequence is CSSGGAGSEHF. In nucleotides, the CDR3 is TGCAGCTCAGGAGGGGCAGGATCGGAGCATTTT.

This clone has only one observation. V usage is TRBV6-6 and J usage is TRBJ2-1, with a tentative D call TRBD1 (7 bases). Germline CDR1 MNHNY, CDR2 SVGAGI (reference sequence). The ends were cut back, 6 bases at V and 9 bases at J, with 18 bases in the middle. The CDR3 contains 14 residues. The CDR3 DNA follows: TGTGCCAGCAGCACCAGGGGGGATTCGCTTGAGCAGTTCTTC. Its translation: CASSTRGDSLEQFF.